The 2 T cell receptor beta chains below were found in one sample sequenced in a study of regulatory T cells in long-lasting Graves disease. Libraries of TCR beta came from iRepertoire HTBI primers plus Arm-PCR of CDR3 regions. From the multiplex PCR reads, TCRdb called clonotypes with MiXCR, one entry per CDR3 protein. The table lists 200,000 to 250,000 distinct CDR3 sequences, about 19% of them singletons. Time point denoted: newly diagnosed GD, antithyroid drugs for less than 3 months. Isolated PBMC RNA provided the starting material for the TCR library. Here the sequenced sample was peripheral blood mononuclear cells (PBMCs), taken at new diagnosis, from a patient treated with antithyroid drugs. All receptors derive from a female donor with Graves disease.

This clonotype was observed many times. This sequence joins TRBV5-4 and TRBJ2-2; 7 nucleotides line up with TRBD1. The CDR3 contains 14 residues. J gave up 3 bases and V 5 bases, and 4 bases lay outside the gene matches. Per germline, CDR1 SGHNT and CDR2 YYREEE (reference sequence). The DNA of the CDR3 is TGTGCCAGCAGGCCTACAGGGGACACCGGGGAGCTGTTTTTT. This gives the protein CASRPTGDTGELFF.

The sample holds many counts of this clonotype. This rearrangement joins TRBV5-1 to TRBJ1-5; tentatively, D is TRBD1 (6 bases). Germline assignment: CDR1 SGHRS and CDR2 YFSETQ. V dropped 4 bases and J dropped 0 bases, with 11 bases sitting between them. CDR3 size: 15 residues. This CDR3 reads CASSEDSNSNQPQHF. The CDR3, as DNA: TGCGCCAGCAGCGAGGACAGCAATAGCAATCAGCCCCAGCATTTT.